These 24 T cell receptor beta chains came from one sample sequenced in a study of cytomegalovirus exposure and HLA in healthy donors. 13 Jbeta primers and 60 Vbeta primers were used for the PCR. The table came from immunoSEQ multiplex PCR; TCRdb's copy has only in-frame clones and leaves some out. The sample consists of more than 150,000 clones, 76% of them appearing once. What was sequenced was PBMCs. These receptors came from a man between 18 and 35 years old in good health and CMV-seronegative.

V is TRBV28 and J is TRBJ1-5, with 7 bases lining up with TRBD1. V lost 6 bases, J lost 2 bases, and 10 bases stayed unmatched. CDR1 and CDR2 (germline): MDHEN, SYDVKM. CDR3 length: 16 amino acids. This chain's CDR3 is CASREIQGRGNQPQHF. The CDR3 DNA sequence: TGTGCCAGCAGGGAGATACAGGGGCGAGGCAATCAGCCCCAGCATTTT.

Only one count was recorded for this clone. This rearrangement joins TRBV19 to TRBJ1-1, with a possible D match to TRBD1 (5 bases). Germline V gives CDR1 LNHDA, CDR2 SQIVND (reference sequence). This CDR3 is 13 amino acids long. The germline V and J ends were trimmed by 3 bases and 3 bases, with 8 bases remaining between them. CDR3 in amino acids: CASSIGGDTEAFF. The CDR3 DNA reads TGTGCCAGTAGTATTGGGGGGGACACTGAAGCTTTCTTT.

The J gene is TRBJ1-1, the V gene TRBV2; possible D gene TRBD1, 5 bases. V was cut by 7 bases and J by 0 bases, with 12 bases left in between. Germline CDR1 SNHLY, CDR2 FYNNEI. The CDR3 length is 14 residues. The CDR3 is CASKGQVVNTEAFF. CDR3 nucleotide sequence: TGTGCCAGCAAGGGGCAGGTCGTGAACACTGAAGCTTTCTTT.

The CDR3: CASSYGWEGRREAFF. CDR3 sequence (DNA): TGTGCCAGCAGTTACGGCTGGGAGGGGAGGCGTGAAGCTTTCTTT. This chain connects TRBV6-5 to TRBJ1-1; maybe TRBD1 (5 bases). The germline gives CDR1 MNHEY, CDR2 SVGAGI. Trimming shortened V by 2 bases and J by 7 bases, and 17 bases separated the two germline ends. The CDR3 has 15 residues.

The rearrangement uses TRBV7-9 and TRBJ2-2; D is perhaps TRBD1 (6 bases). This CDR3 contains 16 residues. V lost 0 bases and J 1 base, leaving 9 bases between the germline ends. Germline loops: CDR1 SEHNR, CDR2 FQNEAQ (reference sequence). The CDR3 sequence: CASSLARTENTGELFF. The DNA of the CDR3 is TGTGCCAGCAGCTTAGCCCGGACAGAGAACACCGGGGAGCTGTTTTTT. The whole variable domain, remainder taken from reference TRBV7-9 and TRBJ2-2, is DTGVSQNPRHKITKRGQNVTFRCDPISEHNRLYWYRQTLGQGPEFLTYFQNEAQLEKSRLLSDRFSAERPKGSFSTLEIQRTEQGDSAMYLCASSLARTENTGELFFGEGSRLTVL.

The chain carries TRBV15 and TRBJ2-1, with D possibly matching TRBD1 (6 bases). V lost 3 bases and J lost 6, with 12 bases in between. The CDR3 has 14 amino acids. CDR1 and CDR2 from the germline V gene are LNHNV and YYDKDF (reference sequence). The CDR3 loop reads CATSRGAGGNEQFF. The CDR3 bases are TGTGCCACCAGCAGGGGGGCGGGTGGCAATGAGCAGTTCTTC.

The chain's CDR3 is CASRQSSYNSPLHF. The CDR3 nucleotides read TGTGCCAGCAGACAGAGCTCCTATAATTCACCCCTCCACTTT. V and J are TRBV6-5 and TRBJ1-6, with unresolved D. Germline CDR1 is MNHEY and CDR2 is SVGAGI. The V end was cut by 6 bases, the J end by 0 bases, with 6 bases between. There are 14 residues in the CDR3.

The chain joins TRBV6-5 to TRBJ1-2; maybe TRBD1 (6 bases). Germline V CDR1 and CDR2: MNHEY, SVGAGI. The CDR3 is made up of 13 amino acids. Trimming took off 5 bases at V and 4 bases at J, with 11 bases between the two ends. CDR3 nucleotides: TGTGCCAGCAGTCGGACAGTCGGCTATGGCTACACCTTC. This gives the protein CASSRTVGYGYTF.

The rearrangement uses TRBV30 and TRBJ1-5, with D uncertain. Germline-derived CDR1 and CDR2 are GTSNPN and SVGIG (reference sequence). The CDR3 sequence is 14 residues long. V was clipped by 3 bases and J by 1 base, with 10 bases between them. DNA of the CDR3: TGTGCCTGGAGCCCCTGGAGGAGCAATCAGCCCCAGCATTTT. Encoded protein: CAWSPWRSNQPQHF.

The gene calls are TRBV6-5 and TRBJ1-2, with 7 bases matching TRBD1. The CDR3 totals 13 residues. The J segment lost 3 bases and the V segment lost 6 bases, leaving 4 bases of the junction unmatched. Germline assignment: CDR1 MNHEY and CDR2 SVGAGI. CDR3 DNA sequence: TGTGCCAGCAGCCTTACAGGGGACTATGGCTACACCTTC. This translates into CASSLTGDYGYTF.

The rearrangement links TRBV5-6 to TRBJ2-7, with TRBD2 matching over 7 bases. CDR1 SGHDT and CDR2 YYEEEE come from the germline V gene. V lost 4 bases and J lost 8; bases outside the gene matches: 24. The CDR3 is made up of 18 amino acids. As DNA, the CDR3 is TGTGCCAGCAGCCCCTCCCACTTTCGGGGGAGGGCCCCTCGCAAGCAGTACTTC. This gives the protein CASSPSHFRGRAPRKQYF.

J is TRBJ2-3 and V is TRBV4-1, with a tentative D call TRBD2 (5 bases). CDR1 and CDR2 from the germline V gene are MGHRA and YSYEKL. This CDR3 is built from 17 residues. V lost 0 bases and J lost 0, with 13 bases in between. This CDR3 is CASSQEGLSASTDTQYF. The CDR3 nucleotides read TGCGCCAGCAGCCAAGAAGGGCTTAGCGCTAGCACAGATACGCAGTATTTT.

V usage is TRBV5-1 and J usage is TRBJ2-2; TRBD2 matches 7 bases. V was clipped by 4 bases and J by 2 bases; unmatched bases: 8. The germline V gene has CDR1 SGHRS and CDR2 YFSETQ. CDR3 length: 16 residues. CDR3 loop: CASSIPSGGNTGELFF. CDR3 sequence (DNA): TGCGCCAGCAGCATCCCTAGCGGCGGAAACACCGGGGAGCTGTTTTTT.

CDR3: CAWSLPGGMNTEAFF. The DNA of the CDR3 is TGTGCCTGGAGTTTACCAGGGGGCATGAACACTGAAGCTTTCTTT. The J gene is TRBJ1-1, the V gene TRBV30; 8 nucleotides line up with TRBD1. Germline CDR1 reads GTSNPN; CDR2 reads SVGIG (reference sequence). V dropped 2 bases and J dropped 0; count of bases not matched to a gene: 5. The length of the CDR3 is 15 residues.

This chain uses TRBV2 with TRBJ1-2; D perhaps matches TRBD1 (5 bases). Germline loops: CDR1 SNHLY, CDR2 FYNNEI. The CDR3 spans 12 residues. V lost 6 bases and J lost 7, with 12 bases in between. The CDR3 region is CASRTDIGGYTF. Written as DNA, the CDR3 is TGTGCCAGCAGGACGGACATTGGTGGCTACACCTTC.

The chain recombines TRBV30 with TRBJ1-3; TRBD1 is a possible D gene (6 bases). CDR1 GTSNPN and CDR2 SVGIG come from the germline V gene (reference sequence). Trimming pared 8 bases from V and 4 bases from J, leaving 12 bases between. CDR3 length equals 12 residues. CDR3 nucleotide sequence: TGTGCCGGGCAGGGGACGGGAAACACCATATATTTT. Its protein product is CAGQGTGNTIYF.

The rearrangement links TRBV6-1 to TRBJ2-5; 7 bases line up with TRBD2. There are 15 residues in the CDR3. Germline CDR1 and CDR2: MNHNS and SASEGT. Unmatched junction bases numbered 11, after V lost 5 bases and J lost 5 bases. CDR3 residues: CASSPRAGQEETQYF. The CDR3, as DNA: TGTGCCAGCAGTCCCAGAGCGGGGCAGGAGGAGACCCAGTACTTC.

The chain has TRBV11-3 and TRBJ2-3; tentative D call: TRBD2 (6 bases). Trimming took off 5 bases at V and 6 bases at J, with 18 bases between the two ends. This CDR3 has 15 amino acids. Germline values: CDR1 SGHNT, CDR2 YENEEA. CDR3 sequence reads: CASSPGAGSRDTQYF. CDR3 coding DNA: TGTGCCAGCAGCCCCGGGGCGGGGTCTAGGGATACGCAGTATTTT. Variable domain in full (rest from reference TRBV11-3 and TRBJ2-3): EAGVVQSPRYKIIEKKQPVAFWCNPISGHNTLYWYLQNLGQGPELLIRYENEEAVDDSQLPKDRFSAERLKGVDSTLKIQPAELGDSAVYLCASSPGAGSRDTQYFGPGTRLTVL.

The chain joins TRBV2 to TRBJ2-3, with 8 positions matching TRBD2. Germline V gives CDR1 SNHLY, CDR2 FYNNEI. The CDR3 covers 16 residues. Losses at the gene ends were 4 bases for V and 1 base for J; bases not matched to a gene: 7. The CDR3 DNA reads as TGTGCCAGCAGTGTCGGCGCGGGGGGACGCACAGATACGCAGTATTTT. Its translation: CASSVGAGGRTDTQYF.

The chain employs TRBV29-1 and TRBJ1-1; 9 bases fit TRBD1. The germline V gene has CDR1 SQVTM and CDR2 ANQGSEA. The CDR3 spans 13 residues. The J segment lost 8 bases and the V segment lost 3 bases, leaving 7 bases of the junction unmatched. The CDR3 nucleotides are TGCAGCGTTGATGGGGACAGGGCGGGGGAAGCTTTCTTT. This gives the protein CSVDGDRAGEAFF.

The rearrangement joins TRBV11-3 to TRBJ2-1; TRBD2 agrees at 7 bases. There are 18 residues in the CDR3. CDR1 SGHNT and CDR2 YENEEA come from the germline V gene. After removal of 0 bases from V and 7 bases from J, the junction contained 15 bases not matched to a gene. CDR3 loop: CASSLDALADGGSNEQFF. The CDR3 bases are TGTGCCAGCAGCTTAGATGCCTTAGCGGACGGGGGGTCGAATGAGCAGTTCTTC.

J is TRBJ1-6 and V is TRBV30, with 8 bases that match TRBD1. Germline CDR1 is GTSNPN and CDR2 is SVGIG (reference sequence). The CDR3 is 14 amino acids. J lost 10 bases, V lost 0 bases, and 5 bases had no gene match. The CDR3 sequence: CAWSVFQGASPLHF. In DNA form, the CDR3 reads TGTGCCTGGAGTGTATTTCAGGGGGCCTCACCCCTCCACTTT.

This clone was detected a few times. V is TRBV13 and J is TRBJ1-1; 9 bases line up with TRBD1. The germline gives CDR1 PRHDT, CDR2 FYEKMQ (reference sequence). The CDR3 has 15 residues. V shed 5 bases, J shed 1 base, and the junction held 5 bases outside the gene matches. CDR3 DNA: TGTGCCAGCAGCATATGGACAGGGGAGAACACTGAAGCTTTCTTT. This gives the protein CASSIWTGENTEAFF.

The chain employs TRBV5-1 and TRBJ1-1, with TRBD1 matching over 7 bases. The length of the CDR3 is 16 residues. Trimming at V came to 4 bases and at J to 3 bases, leaving 12 bases not matched to a gene. Per the germline V gene, CDR1 is SGHRS and CDR2 is YFSETQ. The CDR3 sequence is CASSLTRGQQDTEAFF. The CDR3, as DNA: TGCGCCAGCAGCCTAACAAGGGGGCAACAGGACACTGAAGCTTTCTTT.